The T cell receptor (beta chain) described here comes from a study of T cell responses to AZD1222 COVID-19 vaccine. Whole-study findings and limits: There were mostly white British donors and more females than males, and clonal diversity was possibly underestimated. Baseline antibody screening turned up just a handful of seropositive AZD1222 recipients.

Only in-frame clones appear in the TCRdb table, and some are missing; sequencing was by immunoSEQ multiplex PCR. The sample consists of some 120,000 clones, around 86% of them appearing once. This CDR3 is built from 13 residues. From germline, CDR1 is SEHNR and CDR2 FQNEAQ (reference sequence). V lost 8 bases and J 8 bases, leaving 18 bases between the germline ends. Comment on this clone: Antigen: not known.

The sequence came from an adult in good health. This chain joins TRBV7-9 and TRBJ1-2; D gene unclear. The sample consisted of peripheral blood, taken on day 0 of AZD1222 vaccination. The CDR3 loop is CASGAIKAHGYTF. The CDR3 bases are TGTGCCAGCGGAGCGATTAAAGCGCACGGCTACACCTTC. The whole variable domain, remainder taken from reference TRBV7-9 and TRBJ1-2, is DTGVSQNPRHKITKRGQNVTFRCDPISEHNRLYWYRQTLGQGPEFLTYFQNEAQLEKSRLLSDRFSAERPKGSFSTLEIQRTEQGDSAMYLCASGAIKAHGYTFGSGTRLTVV.